The clone carrying this TCR beta chain occurred once. Its specificity is unknown. These data belong to a study of immune cell composition in non-small cell lung cancer. Whole-study context: Tumours were mainly lung adenocarcinoma or squamous cell carcinoma.

CDR1 WNHNN and CDR2 SYGVQD come from the germline V gene (reference sequence). This CDR3 spans 14 amino acids. With 8 bases removed from V and 4 bases from J, the gap between germline ends came to 16 bases. Assay used: immunoSEQ multiplex PCR; TCRdb lists only in-frame clones, some missing. The data hold roughly 4,200 clones, with 74% observed a single time. General study points: Smoking pack-years did not significantly correlate with tumour TCR-beta clonality. Lung adenocarcinomas had lower top 10 clone scores and clonality than squamous tumours. Tumour-associated clones >0.5% occurred in under 40% of adenocarcinomas, roughly 80% of squamous.

This chain connects TRBV10-1 to TRBJ2-3; a possible D gene is TRBD2 (6 bases). This sequence was found in a human donor with non-small cell lung cancer. Sequencing was carried out using lung tumor tissue. This CDR3 reads CASPGATYPDTQYF. In DNA, the CDR3 is TGCGCCAGCCCGGGAGCTACATACCCAGATACGCAGTATTTT.